This T cell receptor beta chain was captured by sequencing in a study of radiotherapy plus CTLA-4 blockade in lung cancer. Broader study findings: Reports state that early shifts in blood T cell clones, with interferon-beta, best predicted response.

On this clone: Its antigen is unknown.

Unmatched junction bases numbered 2, after V lost 2 bases and J lost 1 base. Germline CDR1 KGHSH, CDR2 LQKENI. The CDR3 spans 14 residues. Libraries were prepared by immunoSEQ multiplex PCR; TCRdb keeps only in-frame clonotypes and omits some of them. The sample carries some 30,000 clones, 70% to 80% recorded once. The sequenced sample was peripheral blood, obtained from a patient treated with radiotherapy plus ipilimumab. The V and J genes are TRBV18 and TRBJ2-7; TRBD1 agrees at 7 bases. This TCR was sampled from a human donor with non-small cell lung cancer that progressed on radiotherapy plus ipilimumab. For the CDR3, the DNA is TGTGCCAGCTCACCAAGACAGGGATCCTACGAGCAGTACTTC. Amino acid sequence: CASSPRQGSYEQYF.